This TCR beta chain comes out of a study of post-analysis software for immune sequencing data. Study outcomes and limitations: TRBV5-6, TRBV5-1 and TRBV20-1 belonged to a set of a handful of TRBV segments that were more frequent in patients than controls.

TCR beta cDNA libraries had unique molecular identifiers. TCRdb re-derived calls from the PCR reads in MiXCR, one entry per CDR3 protein. The table includes 820,000 or so distinct CDR3 sequences, about 50% detected once. This clonotype was detected a few times. The antigen remains unidentified. The ends were cut back, 5 bases at V and 9 bases at J, with 11 bases in the middle. Germline CDR1 SGHTA, CDR2 FQGNSA. The CDR3 runs to 11 residues. The sequencing sample was made of blood. The chain couples TRBV7-2 to TRBJ2-7; D not certain. This TCR came from a girl aged 10 to 17 with multiple sclerosis. The CDR3 reads CASSLKVGQYF. CDR3 in DNA: TGTGCCAGCAGCCTCAAGGTGGGGCAGTACTTC.